Detailed here is one T cell receptor beta chain. The V end was cut by 8 bases, the J end by 7 bases, with 18 bases between. CDR3 size: 14 residues. The V gene's germline CDR1 is SGHTA and CDR2 FQGNSA. This entry is derived from a study of cytomegalovirus exposure and HLA in healthy donors. Both 60 Vbeta primers and 13 Jbeta primers went into the PCR. Libraries were prepared by immunoSEQ multiplex PCR; TCRdb keeps only in-frame clonotypes and omits some of them. This table holds 150,000 to 250,000 clones, 82% found once. The source material was PBMCs. The receptor comes from a boy younger than 10 in good health and CMV-seronegative. The V gene is TRBV7-2, the J gene TRBJ2-1, with D perhaps TRBD2 (6 bases). CDR3 nucleotide sequence: TGTGCCAGCCAGGGACTCACCCTTGTGAATGAGCAGTTCTTC. Protein product: CASQGLTLVNEQFF.